The present T cell receptor (beta chain) was sequenced within a study of T-cell reconstitution after alpha-beta-depleted transplantation in children. Per germline, CDR1 DFQATT and CDR2 SNEGSKA (reference sequence). Trimming shortened V by 3 bases and J by 4 bases, and 9 bases separated the two germline ends. This CDR3 spans 12 amino acids. It was with unique molecular identifiers that the TCRbeta library was prepared. TCRdb reanalysed the PCR reads using MiXCR and keeps one entry per CDR3 protein. The data show some 600,000 distinct CDR3 sequences, about an eighth seen once. The input for sequencing was PBMCs, mostly from graft donor cells, taken 360 days after TCRalphabeta/CD19-depleted stem cell transplant. This clonotype originated in a male patient aged 10-17 years who had a stem cell transplant for acute myeloid leukemia, so the T cells may come from the graft donor. The genes are TRBV20-1 and TRBJ2-5; no firm D call. The CDR3 loop is CSASSRPETQYF. CDR3 coding DNA: TGCAGTGCTAGCAGCCGCCCAGAGACCCAGTACTTC.